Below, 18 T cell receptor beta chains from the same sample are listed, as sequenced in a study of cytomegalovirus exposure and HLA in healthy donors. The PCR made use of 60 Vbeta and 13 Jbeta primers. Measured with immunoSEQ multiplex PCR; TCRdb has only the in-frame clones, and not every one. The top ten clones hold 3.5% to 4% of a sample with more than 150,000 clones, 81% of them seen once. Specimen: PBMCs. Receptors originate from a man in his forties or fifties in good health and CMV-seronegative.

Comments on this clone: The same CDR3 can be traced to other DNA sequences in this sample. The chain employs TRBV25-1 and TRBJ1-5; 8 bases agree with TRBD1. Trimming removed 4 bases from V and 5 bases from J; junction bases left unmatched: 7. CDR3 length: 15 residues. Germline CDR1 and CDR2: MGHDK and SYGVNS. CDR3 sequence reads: CASSGRQGSDQPQHF. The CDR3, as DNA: TGTGCCAGCAGTGGCAGACAGGGGTCGGATCAGCCCCAGCATTTT.

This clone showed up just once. CDR3 in amino acids: CASSPPRGTPDEQYF. The CDR3 DNA reads as TGTGCCAGCTCACCACCGCGGGGGACCCCAGACGAGCAGTACTTC. The chain recombines TRBV18 with TRBJ2-7, with 7 bases identical to TRBD2. Germline-derived CDR1 and CDR2 are KGHSH and LQKENI. The CDR3 has 15 amino acids. V lost 0 bases and J lost 5; bases outside the gene matches: 7.

The CDR3, as DNA: TGTGCCAGCAGTGAGCTAGCGGATAGCACAGATACGCAGTATTTT. Protein product: CASSELADSTDTQYF. V usage is TRBV6-4 and J usage is TRBJ2-3, with 7 bases aligning to TRBD2. CDR3 length equals 15 residues. J was trimmed by 0 bases and V by 3 bases; bases with no gene match: 3. Looked up from germline, CDR1 is MRHNA and CDR2 is SNTAGT.

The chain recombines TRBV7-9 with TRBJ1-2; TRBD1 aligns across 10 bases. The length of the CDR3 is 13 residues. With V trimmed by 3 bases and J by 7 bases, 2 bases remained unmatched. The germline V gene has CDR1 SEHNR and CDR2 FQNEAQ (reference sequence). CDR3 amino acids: CASSFRTGGGYTF. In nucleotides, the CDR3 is TGTGCCAGCAGCTTCAGGACAGGGGGTGGCTACACCTTC.

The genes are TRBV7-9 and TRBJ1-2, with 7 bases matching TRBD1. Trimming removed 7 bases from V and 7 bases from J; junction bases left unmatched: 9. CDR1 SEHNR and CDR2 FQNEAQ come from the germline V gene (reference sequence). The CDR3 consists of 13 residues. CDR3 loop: CASTLDRAGGYTF. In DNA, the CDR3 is TGTGCCAGCACCCTAGACAGGGCCGGTGGCTACACCTTC.

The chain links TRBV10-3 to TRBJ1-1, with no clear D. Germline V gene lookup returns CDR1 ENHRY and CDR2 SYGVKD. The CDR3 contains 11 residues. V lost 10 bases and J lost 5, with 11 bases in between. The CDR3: CASSPGTEAFF. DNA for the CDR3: TGTGCCAGCTCGCCGGGTACTGAAGCTTTCTTT.

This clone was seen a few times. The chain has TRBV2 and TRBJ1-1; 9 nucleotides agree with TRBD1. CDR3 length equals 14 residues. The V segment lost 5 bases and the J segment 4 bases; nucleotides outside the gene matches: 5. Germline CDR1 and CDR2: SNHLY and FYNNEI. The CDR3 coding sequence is TGTGCCAGCAGTAGAGGACAGGGGTCCACTGAAGCTTTCTTT. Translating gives CASSRGQGSTEAFF.

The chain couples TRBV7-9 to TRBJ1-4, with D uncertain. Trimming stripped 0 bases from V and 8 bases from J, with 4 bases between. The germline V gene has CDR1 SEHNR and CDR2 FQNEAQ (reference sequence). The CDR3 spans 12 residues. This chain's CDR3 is CASSLAEEKLFF. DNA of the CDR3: TGTGCCAGCAGCTTAGCGGAGGAAAAACTGTTTTTT.

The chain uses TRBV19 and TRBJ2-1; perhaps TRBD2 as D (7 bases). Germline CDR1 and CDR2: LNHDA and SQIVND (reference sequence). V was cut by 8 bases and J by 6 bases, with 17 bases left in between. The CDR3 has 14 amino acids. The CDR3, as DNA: TGTGCCAGTTCGTCCGGGGGGCCTGGCAATGAGCAGTTCTTC. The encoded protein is CASSSGGPGNEQFF.

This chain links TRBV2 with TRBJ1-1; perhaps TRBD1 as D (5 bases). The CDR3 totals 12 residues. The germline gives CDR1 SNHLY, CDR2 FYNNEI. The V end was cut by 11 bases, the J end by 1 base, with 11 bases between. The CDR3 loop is CASRRGNTEAFF. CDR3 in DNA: TGTGCCTCCCGGAGGGGGAACACTGAAGCTTTCTTT.

In DNA form, the CDR3 reads TGTGCCAGCAGTTACGCGCGGGACCTAACTAATGAAAAACTGTTTTTT. Translation: CASSYARDLTNEKLFF. V gene TRBV6-5 combines with J gene TRBJ1-4, with a possible D match to TRBD1 (5 bases). CDR3 size: 16 residues. Deletions cut 2 bases from V and 1 base from J, with 11 bases between. The germline gives CDR1 MNHEY, CDR2 SVGAGI.

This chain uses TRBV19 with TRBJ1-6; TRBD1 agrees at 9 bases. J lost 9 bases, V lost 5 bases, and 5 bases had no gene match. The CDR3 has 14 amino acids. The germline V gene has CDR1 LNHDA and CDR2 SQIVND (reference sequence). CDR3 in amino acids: CASSLPGQGSPLHF. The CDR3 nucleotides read TGTGCCAGTAGTTTACCGGGACAGGGTTCACCCCTCCACTTT.

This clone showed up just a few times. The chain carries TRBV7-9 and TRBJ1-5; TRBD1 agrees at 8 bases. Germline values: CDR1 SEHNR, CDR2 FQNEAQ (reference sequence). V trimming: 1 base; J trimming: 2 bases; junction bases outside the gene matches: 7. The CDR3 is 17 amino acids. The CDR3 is CASSLEVTGEGNQPQHF. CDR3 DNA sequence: TGTGCCAGCAGCTTAGAGGTGACAGGGGAAGGCAATCAGCCCCAGCATTTT.

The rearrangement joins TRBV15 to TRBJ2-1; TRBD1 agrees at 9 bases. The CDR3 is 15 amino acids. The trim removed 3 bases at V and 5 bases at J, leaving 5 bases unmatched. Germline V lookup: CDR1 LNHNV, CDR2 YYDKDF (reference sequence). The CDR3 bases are TGTGCCACCAGCAGCGGACAGGGGAAAGACAATGAGCAGTTCTTC. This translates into CATSSGQGKDNEQFF.

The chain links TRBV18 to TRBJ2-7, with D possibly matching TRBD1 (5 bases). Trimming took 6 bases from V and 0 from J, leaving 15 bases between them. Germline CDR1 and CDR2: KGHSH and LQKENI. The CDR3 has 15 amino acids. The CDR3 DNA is TGTGCCAGCTCTCAAGCCAGGGTGTACTCCTACGAGCAGTACTTC. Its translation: CASSQARVYSYEQYF.

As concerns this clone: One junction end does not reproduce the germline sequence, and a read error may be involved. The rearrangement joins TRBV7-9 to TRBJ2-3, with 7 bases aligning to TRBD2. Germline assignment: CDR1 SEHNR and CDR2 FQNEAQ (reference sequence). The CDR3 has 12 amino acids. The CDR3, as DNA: TGTTCCAGCAGCTCAGGGCGGGAGACGCAGTATTTT. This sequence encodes CSSSSGRETQYF.

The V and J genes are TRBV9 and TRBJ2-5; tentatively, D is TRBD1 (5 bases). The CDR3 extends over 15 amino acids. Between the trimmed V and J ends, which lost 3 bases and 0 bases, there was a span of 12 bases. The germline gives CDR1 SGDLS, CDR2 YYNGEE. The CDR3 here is CASSATGFYQETQYF. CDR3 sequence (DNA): TGTGCCAGCAGCGCAACAGGTTTCTACCAAGAGACCCAGTACTTC.

The CDR3 nucleotides read TGCGCCAGCCGAATGGACAACTCCTACGAGCAGTACTTC. This codes for CASRMDNSYEQYF. The rearrangement joins TRBV10-2 to TRBJ2-7; a weak D match, TRBD1 (5 bases). In germline, CDR1 is WSHSY, CDR2 SAAADI. Trimming stripped 8 bases from V and 0 bases from J, with 11 bases between. The CDR3 contains 13 residues.